Shown below are 13 T cell receptor beta chains from a single sample sequenced in a study of somatic mutations in cytotoxic T cells in rheumatoid arthritis. TCRdb's table, derived via immunoSEQ multiplex PCR, lists solely in-frame clones and lacks some. The sample comprises about 21,000 clones, about four fifths of which are singletons, and about a tenth rests with the top ten. The material sequenced was CD8+ T cells sorted from blood. These receptors all stem from a man younger than 35 with rheumatoid arthritis.

This chain connects TRBV28 to TRBJ1-2; the D gene is possibly TRBD1 (6 bases). The CDR3 extends over 15 amino acids. Germline V CDR1 and CDR2: MDHEN, SYDVKM. V was cut by 10 bases and J by 6 bases, with 24 bases left in between. CDR3 bases: TGTGCCATCGCACCCGTTATCCACAGGGTAGATGGCTACACCTTC. Translating gives CAIAPVIHRVDGYTF.

The chain employs TRBV27 and TRBJ1-5; D not certain. The CDR3 sequence is 15 residues long. The germline gives CDR1 MNHEY, CDR2 SMNVEV (reference sequence). The V end was cut by 3 bases, the J end by 0 bases, with 9 bases between. CDR3 protein: CASSFTPDSNQPQHF. The CDR3 DNA sequence: TGTGCCAGCAGTTTTACGCCAGATAGCAATCAGCCCCAGCATTTT.

V is TRBV28 and J is TRBJ1-4, with D perhaps TRBD1 (6 bases). Germline V gives CDR1 MDHEN, CDR2 SYDVKM. V lost 9 bases, J lost 8 bases, and 22 bases lay in between. CDR3 length: 15 residues. The CDR3 sequence: CASIPNGGEGEKLFF. In DNA form, the CDR3 reads TGTGCCAGTATTCCTAATGGGGGCGAGGGAGAAAAACTGTTTTTT.

The chain combines TRBV7-2 with TRBJ2-7; the match to TRBD1 covers 7 bases. J gave up 0 bases and V 1 base, and 3 bases lay outside the gene matches. CDR3 size: 15 residues. Germline CDR1 is SGHTA and CDR2 is FQGNSA. The CDR3 nucleotides are TGTGCCAGCAGCTTAGTCGGACAGGACTCCTACGAGCAGTACTTC. Translating gives CASSLVGQDSYEQYF.

The chain uses TRBV9 and TRBJ1-3; 7 bases agree with TRBD1. The ends lost 3 bases at V and 1 base at J; junction bases unmatched: 7. There are 16 residues in the CDR3. Germline-derived CDR1 and CDR2 are SGDLS and YYNGEE. The chain's CDR3 is CASSASGQRSGNTIYF. CDR3 DNA: TGTGCCAGCAGCGCCTCGGGACAGCGTTCTGGAAACACCATATATTTT.

The chain combines TRBV29-1 with TRBJ2-5; D remains ambiguous. CDR1 and CDR2 (germline): SQVTM, ANQGSEA. The ends were cut back, 3 bases at V and 6 bases at J, with 14 bases in the middle. This CDR3 contains 13 residues. CDR3 DNA sequence: TGCAGCGTTGAGGTCGGTGGTATGCAGACCCAGTACTTC. Translating it yields CSVEVGGMQTQYF.

This chain uses TRBV6-5 with TRBJ1-5; a weak D match, TRBD1 (6 bases). Trimming left V 3 bases short and J 5 bases short, with 11 bases between. CDR3 length: 14 amino acids. Germline lookup yields CDR1 MNHEY and CDR2 SVGAGI. The CDR3 is CASSYSDSYQPQHF. CDR3 sequence (DNA): TGTGCCAGCAGTTATTCGGACAGCTATCAGCCCCAGCATTTT.

J is TRBJ1-2 and V is TRBV4-2; unclear D gene. Germline V lookup: CDR1 LGHNA, CDR2 YNFKEQ. The CDR3 is made up of 17 amino acids. Trimming stripped 6 bases from V and 4 bases from J, with 24 bases between. For the CDR3, the DNA is TGTGCCAGCAGTCCGGGGTCCTTGTTCGGATTCGCCTATGGCTACACCTTC. It encodes CASSPGSLFGFAYGYTF.

This rearrangement joins TRBV4-1 to TRBJ1-2; no definite D call. The CDR3 is made up of 14 amino acids. With 3 bases removed from V and 2 bases from J, the gap between germline ends came to 10 bases. Germline CDR1 is MGHRA and CDR2 is YSYEKL. The CDR3 coding sequence is TGCGCCAGCAGCCAGGAGAGTTTAAACTATGGCTACACCTTC. This encodes CASSQESLNYGYTF.

On this clone: Relative to the germline gene, one junction end is altered; a read error may explain this. Other DNA sequences in the same sample also yield this CDR3. The chain has TRBV5-6 and TRBJ2-1, with 8 bases fitting TRBD2. In germline, CDR1 is SGHDT, CDR2 YYEEEE. This CDR3 has 15 amino acids. The CDR3 DNA is TGTGCCAGCAGTTTGGCGATAGCGGGATACAATGAGCAGTTCTTC. Encoded protein: CASSLAIAGYNEQFF.

The chain has TRBV6-5 and TRBJ1-1; D is ambiguous. Trimming pared 0 bases from V and 0 bases from J, leaving 8 bases between. The CDR3 extends over 15 amino acids. The germline V gene has CDR1 MNHEY and CDR2 SVGAGI. CDR3 in amino acids: CASSYSRGMNTEAFF. Written as DNA, the CDR3 is TGTGCCAGCAGTTACTCGCGGGGAATGAACACTGAAGCTTTCTTT.

The V call is TRBV5-1, the J call TRBJ2-7; D tentatively fits TRBD1 or TRBD2 (6 bases each). This CDR3 contains 18 residues. Between the trimmed V and J ends, which lost 0 bases and 3 bases, there was a span of 22 bases. Germline V CDR1 and CDR2: SGHRS, YFSETQ. CDR3 bases: TGCGCCAGCAGCTTGGCCACGACTTGGAGGGGGAAGGACTACGAGCAGTACTTC. Its protein is CASSLATTWRGKDYEQYF.

The V and J genes are TRBV2 and TRBJ1-1; D remains unclear. V lost 6 bases and J 1 base, leaving 15 bases between the germline ends. CDR1 is SNHLY, CDR2 FYNNEI, per germline. The CDR3 is 15 residues long. CDR3 amino acids: CASRPTLIGNTEAFF. The CDR3 DNA sequence: TGTGCCAGCAGACCGACCCTAATCGGGAACACTGAAGCTTTCTTT.